Listed below are T cell receptor beta chains from one sample, sequenced in a study of blood T cell repertoires in COVID-19. Profiled with immunoSEQ multiplex PCR; TCRdb holds only in-frame clones, not every one. This sample yields under 350,000 clones, of which approximately 86% are seen a single time; approximately 4% belongs to the top ten. Material: PBMCs or T cells enriched from blood (not recorded which). Receptors originate from a woman aged 40 to 50 with acute COVID-19. CDR3s include the opening cysteine and the closing phenylalanine or tryptophan. D genes are given only for firm matches. Part of the rows lack a size; the others show once, few, many or a class for expanded clones.

clone size	V gene	J gene	D gene	CDR3 length	CDR3 DNA	CDR3 protein
NA	TRBV7-8	TRBJ2-7	TRBD2	14	TGTGCCAGCAGCTTAGGGGGAGGGGTCTACGAGCAGTACTTC	CASSLGGGVYEQYF
NA	TRBV28	TRBJ2-7	TRBD2	18	TGTGCCAGCAGATCCCCCGGGACTAGCGGGAGGGGGGCCCTAGAGCAGTACTTC	CASRSPGTSGRGALEQYF
once	TRBV6-6	TRBJ2-7	NA	14	TGTGCCAGCAGTTACTCCGGGGGTGGCTACGAGCAGTACTTC	CASSYSGGGYEQYF
NA	TRBV28	TRBJ1-2	TRBD1	14	TGTGCCAGCAGTTTACCAGGGGGCCAGGCTGGCTACACCTTC	CASSLPGGQAGYTF
NA	TRBV9	TRBJ1-2	NA	13	TGTGCCAGCAGTAACGATTTGTGGAGTGGCTACACCTTC	CASSNDLWSGYTF
NA	TRBV5-4	TRBJ2-5	TRBD2	17	TGTGCCAGCAGCTTGACTAGCGGGGGGGCCAAGGGAGAGACCCAGTACTTC	CASSLTSGGAKGETQYF
NA	TRBV19	TRBJ1-5	NA	14	TGTGCCAGTAGTAGGGAAGGGGGAAATCAGCCCCAGCATTTT	CASSREGGNQPQHF
NA	TRBV27	TRBJ1-2	TRBD1	15	TGTGCCAGCAGTTTATCAGGGGGCGCAGGCTATGGCTACACCTTC	CASSLSGGAGYGYTF
NA	TRBV7-8	TRBJ2-2	NA	15	TGTGCCAGCAGCTCGGTCGGGGGTTCCACCGGGGAGCTGTTTTTT	CASSSVGGSTGELFF
NA	TRBV7-9	TRBJ2-7	TRBD2	15	TGTGCCAGCAGCTTATCCCCGCGCGGGAGCTACGAGCAGTACTTC	CASSLSPRGSYEQYF
NA	TRBV28	TRBJ1-4	NA	15	TGTGCCAGCAGTACAGGGTCTGCAACTAATGAAAAACTGTTTTTT	CASSTGSATNEKLFF
NA	TRBV25-1	TRBJ1-2	TRBD1	14	TGTGCCAGCAGCGAGGCAGGGGGCGCGCTTGACTACACCTTC	CASSEAGGALDYTF
NA	TRBV5-1	TRBJ2-5	TRBD1	15	TGCGCCAGCAGCCTCAGACAGGGTAATATGGAGACCCAGTACTTC	CASSLRQGNMETQYF
NA	TRBV28	TRBJ2-1	TRBD2	17	TGTGCCAGCAGTCCCATGGGACTAGCGGGGGTTAGGAATGAGCAGTTCTTC	CASSPMGLAGVRNEQFF
NA	TRBV7-9	TRBJ2-1	NA	15	TGTGCCAGCAGCTTCCTCTTCTCACTGACTAATGAGCAGTTCTTC	CASSFLFSLTNEQFF
NA	TRBV7-8	TRBJ2-1	TRBD1	14	TGTGCCAGCAGCCCGACAGGGTTGGGCAATGAGCAGTTCTTC	CASSPTGLGNEQFF
NA	TRBV18	TRBJ1-1	TRBD1	11	TGTGCCAGCTCGGGACAGGCTGAAGCTTTCTTT	CASSGQAEAFF
NA	TRBV3-1/TRBV3-2	TRBJ2-1	TRBD2	15	TGTGCCAGCAGACAAGCGGGAGGGCCCTCTGGGGGGCAGTTCTTC	CASRQAGGPSGGQFF
few	TRBV3-1/TRBV3-2	TRBJ2-7	NA	13	TGTGCCAGCAGCCACAGGGGCAAGTACGAGCAGTACTTC	CASSHRGKYEQYF
NA	TRBV7-2	TRBJ2-7	NA	13	TGTGCCAGCAGCCGAGGGCTCTCCTACGAGCAGTACTTC	CASSRGLSYEQYF
NA	TRBV5-6	TRBJ1-5	NA	16	TGTGCCAGCAGCTTGGTAGGGGGACCAATCAATCAGCCCCAGCATTTT	CASSLVGGPINQPQHF
NA	TRBV7-8	TRBJ1-4	NA	13	TGTGCCAGCAGCTTAGACAGGATGGAGAAACTGTTTTTT	CASSLDRMEKLFF
NA	TRBV4-2	TRBJ1-6	TRBD1	16	TGTGCCAGCAGCCAAGGGACAGGGGACCTCGGTTCACCCCTCCACTTT	CASSQGTGDLGSPLHF
NA	TRBV11-3	TRBJ2-1	NA	15	TGTGCCAGCAGCTTATCTCCCCACAGGGAAGTTCGGCAGTTCTTC	CASSLSPHREVRQFF
NA	TRBV29-1	TRBJ2-5	NA	20	TGCAGCGTTGAACCGGACAGGGTCCTCTCATTCGAAGGGGGGGAAGAGACCCAGTACTTC	CSVEPDRVLSFEGGEETQYF
NA	TRBV20-1	TRBJ2-7	TRBD1	13	TGCAGTGCTAGTAGGCAGGGGGTCTACGAGCAGTACTTC	CSASRQGVYEQYF
NA	TRBV5-1	TRBJ1-2	TRBD1	15	TGCGCCAGCAGCCCGGGGGACAGGGGTTTTCATGGCTACACCTTC	CASSPGDRGFHGYTF
NA	TRBV7-3	TRBJ2-3	NA	16	TGTGCCAGCAGCTCGCGGGACTCGCGTCTGGGAGATACGCAGTATTTT	CASSSRDSRLGDTQYF
NA	TRBV6-5	TRBJ2-7	TRBD1	15	TGTGCCAGCAGTTACTCGACAGGGGGCGCCTACGAGCAGTACTTC	CASSYSTGGAYEQYF
NA	TRBV7-8	TRBJ2-6	NA	13	TGTGCCAGCAGCTTACGGGGGGCCAACGTCCTGACTTTC	CASSLRGANVLTF
NA	TRBV6-5	TRBJ1-5	NA	15	TGTGCCAGCAGGGCGGACTCAATCGGGGGTCAGCCCCAGCATTTT	CASRADSIGGQPQHF
NA	TRBV6-5	TRBJ1-5	TRBD1	13	TGTGCCAGCAGTACGGACAGGGGACAGCCCCAGCATTTT	CASSTDRGQPQHF
once	TRBV6-6	TRBJ1-1	NA	15	TGTGCCAGCAGTTACTTCGCCGACACGAACACTGAAGCTTTCTTT	CASSYFADTNTEAFF
NA	TRBV7-9	TRBJ2-2	TRBD1	15	TGTGCCAGCAGCGTGGGACAGGGGTGGACCGGGGAGCTGTTTTTT	CASSVGQGWTGELFF
NA	TRBV5-1	TRBJ2-6	NA	14	TGCGCCAGCAGTCAGGGCTCTGGGGCCAACGTCCTGACTTTC	CASSQGSGANVLTF
NA	TRBV7-2	TRBJ2-7	TRBD2	15	TGTGCCAGCAGCTTAGGAGGCGGGAGGCTCAACGAGCAGTACTTC	CASSLGGGRLNEQYF
few	TRBV15	TRBJ1-3	NA	15	TGTGCCACCAGCAGATCCGACAGGCTGGGGAACACCATATATTTT	CATSRSDRLGNTIYF
few	TRBV12-3/TRBV12-4	TRBJ1-2	NA	12	TGTGCCAGCAGTTTAGGAGGGAAGGGCTACACCTTC	CASSLGGKGYTF
NA	TRBV19	TRBJ1-6	TRBD1	14	TGTGCCAGTAGCCGGGACAGGGACCGTTCTTCCCTCCACTTT	CASSRDRDRSSLHF
NA	TRBV5-5	TRBJ2-1	NA	17	TGTGCCAGCAGCTTGGACCCTCTAGGTAGCTCCTACAATGAGCAGTTCTTC	CASSLDPLGSSYNEQFF
NA	TRBV5-1	TRBJ1-1	NA	14	TGCGCCAGCAGCTTACGAGGGGAGGACACTGAAGCTTTCTTT	CASSLRGEDTEAFF
NA	TRBV19	TRBJ1-5	TRBD1	14	TGTGCCAGTAACGCGCTGACAGGGTCTCAGCCCCAGCATTTT	CASNALTGSQPQHF
NA	TRBV28	TRBJ1-1	NA	15	TGTGCCAGCAGACCTAGGGAGGCCCTTAACACTGAAGCTTTCTTT	CASRPREALNTEAFF
NA	TRBV4-3	TRBJ1-6	TRBD1	14	TGCGCCAGCAGCCAAAGGACAGGGAATTCACCCCTCCACTTT	CASSQRTGNSPLHF
many	TRBV19	TRBJ1-3	NA	16	TGTGCCAGTAGTACATCCCAATCAGGGATGGGTAACACCATATATTTT	CASSTSQSGMGNTIYF
NA	TRBV9	TRBJ2-2	TRBD2	17	TGTGCCAGCAGCCCCCTCTCGGGGGGTGCGGTCACCGGGGAGCTGTTTTTT	CASSPLSGGAVTGELFF
NA	TRBV5-8	TRBJ2-5	NA	14	TGTGCCAGCAGCTTGGGTCAGGGTTACGAGACCCAGTACTTC	CASSLGQGYETQYF